A selection of T cell receptor beta chains follows, all from one sample in a study of T cell responses to AZD1222 COVID-19 vaccine. TCRdb's copy holds only in-frame clones and misses some; the assay was immunoSEQ multiplex PCR. The top ten hold roughly 10% of the sample, which has about 180,000 clones, about 91% seen once. The source material was peripheral blood, sampled 28 days after the second AZD1222 dose. Receptors originate from an adult who received the AZD1222 COVID-19 vaccine. Each CDR3 is given with its conserved first and last residue. A D gene is named only where the DNA matches it firmly. The listing skips clone size in some rows; elsewhere it reads once, few, many or a size class.

J gene	D gene	V gene	clone size	CDR3 DNA	CDR3 protein
TRBJ1-6	-	TRBV9	few	TGTGCCAGCAGCGTGCTCGACGATTCACCCCTCCACTTT	CASSVLDDSPLHF
TRBJ1-2	TRBD1	TRBV19	-	TGTGCCAGTAGTATCTTCTCGGGACAGCGAAACTATGGCTACACCTTC	CASSIFSGQRNYGYTF
TRBJ2-7	TRBD1	TRBV5-1	-	TGCGCCAGCAGCCCGGGACAGGGGGTTTTCGAGCAGTACTTC	CASSPGQGVFEQYF
TRBJ2-2	TRBD2	TRBV5-1	-	TGCGCCAGCAGCTCCGGGACTAGCGGGTACACCGGGGAGCTGTTTTTT	CASSSGTSGYTGELFF
TRBJ2-1	TRBD1	TRBV7-9	few	TGTGCCAGCAGCGCCCGCGGACAGGGGGTCTATGAGCAGTTCTTC	CASSARGQGVYEQFF
TRBJ1-2	-	TRBV7-2	-	TGTGCCAGCAGCTCAAGTTTCGGTAGAAGTCGGGGATATAACTATGGCTACACCTTC	CASSSSFGRSRGYNYGYTF
TRBJ2-7	-	TRBV6-5	-	TGTGCCAGCAGTCCCGATAATGACGAGCAGTACTTC	CASSPDNDEQYF
TRBJ1-6	-	TRBV4-3	once	TGCGCCAGCAGCCAAGATGCAGGGGCGGCTGGACCCCTCCACTTT	CASSQDAGAAGPLHF
TRBJ2-7	-	TRBV28	-	TGTGCCAGCAGTTTATTTCAGGACAGCTACGAGCAGTACTTC	CASSLFQDSYEQYF
TRBJ1-1	-	TRBV6-2/TRBV6-3	once	TGTGCCAGCAGTTACTCGCGGGACACTGAAGCTTTCTTT	CASSYSRDTEAFF
TRBJ1-2	-	TRBV9	-	TGTGCCAGCAGCGTAGGAGGCGGGGGCGGTATCTATGGCTACACCTTC	CASSVGGGGGIYGYTF
TRBJ1-4	TRBD1	TRBV6-4	-	TGTGCCAGCAGTGACTCGACTTCAGGGGGCCCAACTAATGAAAAACTGTTTTTT	CASSDSTSGGPTNEKLFF
TRBJ1-2	-	TRBV20-1	-	TGCAGTGCTAGTGAACAGGGAGAGACTGGCTACACCTTC	CSASEQGETGYTF
TRBJ2-5	-	TRBV6-5	-	TGTGCCAGTGGTGGGGGGATGGGAGAGACCCAGTACTTC	CASGGGMGETQYF
TRBJ1-6	-	TRBV19	once	TGTGCCAGTACCCTACAGAGCTCCTATAATTCACCCCTCCACTTT	CASTLQSSYNSPLHF
TRBJ1-6	TRBD1	TRBV5-1	-	TGCGCCAGCAGCTTGGAACAGGGGTGGTATTCACCCCTCCACTTT	CASSLEQGWYSPLHF